The rows below give T cell receptor beta chains drawn from one sample of a study of T cell responses to AZD1222 COVID-19 vaccine. Clones were sequenced by immunoSEQ multiplex PCR, and TCRdb holds only the in-frame ones, with some missing. The sample lists under 140,000 clones; around 90% were seen once. The sample was peripheral blood, taken on day 0 of AZD1222 vaccination. Receptors originate from an adult in good health. Each CDR3 is given with its conserved first and last residue. A D gene is named only where the DNA matches it firmly. Some rows have no size entry. The others give once, few or many, or a class for an expanded clone.

J gene,clone size,V gene,D gene,CDR3 protein,CDR3 DNA
TRBJ1-2,NA,TRBV25-1,NA,CASSVSRGYYGYTF,TGTGCCAGCAGTGTCTCTAGGGGATATTATGGCTACACCTTC
TRBJ2-2,NA,TRBV10-1,NA,CASSPSPAGELFF,TGCGCCAGCAGTCCGTCCCCAGCCGGGGAGCTGTTTTTT
TRBJ1-5,NA,TRBV28,NA,CASRSSNQPQHF,TGTGCCAGCCGAAGTAGCAATCAGCCCCAGCATTTT
TRBJ1-5,NA,TRBV6-5,NA,CASSFVDQPQHF,TGTGCCAGCTCCTTCGTTGATCAGCCCCAGCATTTT
TRBJ1-2,NA,TRBV10-3,NA,CAISVGGNNYGYTF,TGTGCCATCAGTGTTGGCGGAAATAACTATGGCTACACCTTC
TRBJ2-1,NA,TRBV7-9,NA,CASSLASTYNEQFF,TGTGCCAGCAGCTTAGCCTCTACCTACAATGAGCAGTTCTTC
TRBJ2-3,NA,TRBV7-3,TRBD2,CASSLWTSGRGTDTQYF,TGTGCCAGCAGCTTATGGACTAGCGGGAGAGGCACAGATACGCAGTATTTT
TRBJ1-3,NA,TRBV28,NA,CASTFSGNTIYF,TGTGCCAGCACCTTCTCTGGAAACACCATATATTTT
TRBJ1-2,NA,TRBV19,NA,CASSIAPGKTGASIGYTF,TGTGCCAGTAGTATAGCCCCAGGGAAAACAGGCGCGTCGATTGGCTACACCTTC
TRBJ1-4,NA,TRBV12-3/TRBV12-4,NA,CASRGMANEKLFF,TGTGCCAGCAGAGGGATGGCTAATGAAAAACTGTTTTTT
TRBJ2-2,NA,TRBV7-3,TRBD2,CASSSGLAGAATGELFF,TGTGCCAGCAGCTCTGGACTAGCGGGAGCGGCCACCGGGGAGCTGTTTTTT
TRBJ1-1,NA,TRBV5-1,TRBD1,CASRHGGLQGPGNTEAFF,TGCGCCAGCAGGCATGGGGGTCTACAGGGGCCGGGGAACACTGAAGCTTTCTTT
TRBJ1-1,NA,TRBV7-2,TRBD1,CASSLQTGGSTEAFF,TGTGCCAGCAGCTTACAGACAGGGGGGAGCACTGAAGCTTTCTTT
TRBJ2-5,NA,TRBV3-1/TRBV3-2,TRBD2,CASSQDAQAGGRETQYF,TGTGCCAGCAGCCAAGATGCACAAGCGGGGGGCCGGGAGACCCAGTACTTC
TRBJ2-1,NA,TRBV27,NA,CASSPAGIEQFF,TGTGCCAGCAGCCCTGCCGGAATAGAGCAGTTCTTC
TRBJ2-1,few,TRBV2,TRBD2,CASPRRGGINEQFF,TGTGCCAGCCCCCGGCGGGGGGGCATTAATGAGCAGTTCTTC
TRBJ2-2,NA,TRBV18,TRBD1,CASSPAGTGNTGELFF,TGTGCCAGCTCACCCGCCGGGACAGGGAACACCGGGGAGCTGTTTTTT
TRBJ1-1,NA,TRBV19,NA,CASSIAVGITEAFF,TGTGCCAGTAGTATAGCGGTCGGGATCACTGAAGCTTTCTTT
TRBJ1-6,once,TRBV11-2,NA,CASSRGGGMGNSPLHF,TGTGCCAGCAGCCGGGGAGGGGGAATGGGAAATTCACCCCTCCACTTT
TRBJ2-5,NA,TRBV7-6,TRBD2,CASSPRGAGEETQYF,TGTGCCAGCAGCCCCCGGGGAGCGGGGGAAGAGACCCAGTACTTC
TRBJ1-4,NA,TRBV2,NA,CASRASRVGEKLFF,TGTGCCAGCAGGGCGAGCAGGGTAGGGGAAAAACTGTTTTTT
TRBJ2-2,NA,TRBV5-5,NA,CASSLALTGELFF,TGTGCCAGCAGCTTGGCGCTCACCGGGGAGCTGTTTTTT
TRBJ2-1,NA,TRBV7-3,TRBD2,CASSSERGRPNEQFF,TGTGCCAGCAGCTCCGAGCGGGGTAGGCCCAATGAGCAGTTCTTC
TRBJ2-1,NA,TRBV19,NA,CASSIRGQGGGPYNEQFF,TGTGCCAGTAGTATCCGGGGCCAAGGTGGCGGACCATACAATGAGCAGTTCTTC
TRBJ1-5,once,TRBV2,NA,CASSEGQSNQPQHF,TGTGCCAGCAGTGAAGGACAGAGCAATCAGCCCCAGCATTTT
TRBJ1-3,NA,TRBV4-3,NA,CASSQVRFGGSSGNTIYF,TGCGCCAGCAGCCAAGTAAGGTTCGGCGGGAGCTCTGGAAACACCATATATTTT
TRBJ1-1,NA,TRBV28,NA,CASSDRLRGTEAFF,TGTGCCAGCAGTGACAGGCTAAGGGGCACTGAAGCTTTCTTT
TRBJ1-2,NA,TRBV5-1,TRBD1,CASSTGQGAFGYTF,TGCGCCAGCAGCACTGGACAGGGGGCCTTTGGCTACACCTTC
TRBJ1-6,NA,TRBV28,NA,CASTRGFSSYNSPLHF,TGTGCCAGCACTCGGGGGTTCAGCTCCTATAATTCACCCCTCCACTTT
TRBJ2-2,NA,TRBV4-2,TRBD1,CASSQGQGSTGELFF,TGTGCCAGCAGCCAGGGACAGGGGTCCACCGGGGAGCTGTTTTTT
TRBJ1-2,NA,TRBV28,NA,CASSPDRRYGYTF,TGTGCCAGCAGTCCCGACAGACGCTATGGCTACACCTTC
TRBJ1-2,NA,TRBV5-4,TRBD1,CASSPGNRGHNYGYTF,TGTGCCAGCAGCCCGGGGAACAGGGGCCATAACTATGGCTACACCTTC
TRBJ1-5,few,TRBV19,NA,CASSVRDNLVHF,TGTGCCAGTAGTGTTCGGGACAATCTAGTGCATTTT
TRBJ2-2,NA,TRBV19,NA,CASRWGANTGELFF,TGTGCCAGTCGCTGGGGGGCGAACACCGGGGAGCTGTTTTTT
TRBJ2-7,NA,TRBV5-4,TRBD1,CASALSMDRSYEQYF,TGTGCCAGCGCCTTATCGATGGACAGGTCCTACGAGCAGTACTTC
TRBJ1-6,NA,TRBV5-4,NA,CASSASGSSYNSPLHF,TGTGCCAGCAGCGCGTCAGGTAGCTCCTATAATTCACCCCTCCACTTT
TRBJ2-1,NA,TRBV11-2,TRBD2,CASSLDPTSGEQFF,TGTGCCAGCAGCTTAGATCCTACTAGCGGAGAGCAGTTCTTC
TRBJ2-7,once,TRBV19,NA,CASSIGATDNYEQYF,TGTGCCAGTAGTATTGGCGCGACAGATAACTACGAGCAGTACTTC
TRBJ1-1,NA,TRBV29-1,NA,CSAETDYGTEAFF,TGCAGCGCAGAGACAGACTATGGCACTGAAGCTTTCTTT
TRBJ2-3,NA,TRBV7-2,NA,CASSRGIDGSGDTQYF,TGTGCCAGCAGCAGGGGAATAGATGGGAGCGGGGATACGCAGTATTTT
TRBJ1-4,NA,TRBV18,NA,CASSTGINEKLFF,TGTGCCAGCTCAACGGGAATCAATGAAAAACTGTTTTTT
TRBJ1-1,NA,TRBV19,TRBD1,CASSIFRQGPTEAFF,TGTGCCAGTAGTATCTTCCGACAGGGGCCCACTGAAGCTTTCTTT
TRBJ1-5,NA,TRBV15,NA,CATSRGPDIGNQPQHF,TGTGCCACCAGCAGGGGTCCAGATATCGGCAATCAGCCCCAGCATTTT
TRBJ1-1,NA,TRBV18,NA,CASSRVSDTEAFF,TGTGCCAGCTCGCGGGTTAGTGACACTGAAGCTTTCTTT
TRBJ2-2,NA,TRBV10-3,TRBD1,CAISKTGGEGELFF,TGTGCCATCAGTAAGACAGGGGGCGAGGGGGAGCTGTTTTTT
TRBJ2-2,few,TRBV4-3,NA,CASSQITFSGELFF,TGCGCCAGCAGCCAAATTACGTTTTCCGGGGAGCTGTTTTTT
TRBJ2-2,NA,TRBV19,TRBD1,CASSASQGGQNTGELFF,TGTGCCAGTTCCGCCTCACAGGGGGGCCAGAACACCGGGGAGCTGTTTTTT
TRBJ2-7,few,TRBV5-6,TRBD1,CASSPMDRDYEQYF,TGTGCCAGCAGCCCGATGGACAGGGACTACGAGCAGTACTTC
TRBJ1-1,NA,TRBV18,NA,CASSRQGSQDRYTEAFF,TGTGCCAGCTCGCGCCAAGGATCTCAGGACAGATACACTGAAGCTTTCTTT
TRBJ2-2,NA,TRBV7-3,TRBD2,CASSNSLAGKTTGELFF,TGTGCCAGCAGCAATTCGCTAGCGGGAAAAACCACCGGGGAGCTGTTTTTT
TRBJ1-1,NA,TRBV14,NA,CASSLQSGPYTEAFF,TGTGCCAGCAGCCTTCAATCAGGGCCGTACACTGAAGCTTTCTTT